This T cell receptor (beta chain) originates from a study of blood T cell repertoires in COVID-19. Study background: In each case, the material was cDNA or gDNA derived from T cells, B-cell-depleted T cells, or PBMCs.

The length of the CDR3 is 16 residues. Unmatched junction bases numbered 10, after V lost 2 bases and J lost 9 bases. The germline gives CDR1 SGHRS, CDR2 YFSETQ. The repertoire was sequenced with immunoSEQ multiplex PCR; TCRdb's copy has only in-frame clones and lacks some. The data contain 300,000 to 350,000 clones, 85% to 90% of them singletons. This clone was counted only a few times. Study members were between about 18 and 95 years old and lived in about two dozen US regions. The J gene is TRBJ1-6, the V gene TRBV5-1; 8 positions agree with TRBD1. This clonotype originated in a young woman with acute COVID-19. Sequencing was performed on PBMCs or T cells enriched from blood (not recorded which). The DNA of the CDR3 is TGCGCCAGCAGCTTACGACCGACAGGGGACGGTTCACCCCTCCACTTT. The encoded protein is CASSLRPTGDGSPLHF. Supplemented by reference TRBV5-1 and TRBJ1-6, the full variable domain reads KAGVTQTPRYLIKTRGQQVTLSCSPISGHRSVSWYQQTPGQGLQFLFEYFSETQRNKGNFPGRFSGRQFSNSRSEMNVSTLELGDSALYLCASSLRPTGDGSPLHFGNGTRLTVT.